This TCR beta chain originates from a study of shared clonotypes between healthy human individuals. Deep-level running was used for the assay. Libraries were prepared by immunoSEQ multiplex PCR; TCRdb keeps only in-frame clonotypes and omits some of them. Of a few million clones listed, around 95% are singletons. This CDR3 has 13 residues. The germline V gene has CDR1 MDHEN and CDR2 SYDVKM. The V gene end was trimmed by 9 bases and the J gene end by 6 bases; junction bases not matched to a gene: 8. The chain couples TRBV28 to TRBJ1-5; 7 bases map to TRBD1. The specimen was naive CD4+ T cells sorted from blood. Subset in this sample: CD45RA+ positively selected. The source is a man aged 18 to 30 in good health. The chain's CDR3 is CASTTGDGQPQHF. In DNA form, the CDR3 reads TGTGCCAGTACTACAGGGGACGGTCAGCCCCAGCATTTT.